The entry that follows covers one T cell receptor (beta chain) sequence. Assay used: immunoSEQ multiplex PCR; TCRdb lists only in-frame clones, some missing. The sample has tens of thousands of clones; around 97% are singletons. These data belong to a study of siplizumab effects on memory and regulatory T cells. V dropped 1 base and J dropped 7 bases, with 7 bases sitting between them. Germline V gives CDR1 SGHTA, CDR2 FQGNSA. The CDR3 runs 12 residues. Unstimulated naive, memory, effector memory and TEMRA subsets were also sequenced, drawn from a few donor pairs. The sample comprised naive CD8+ T cells sorted from blood. This chain joins TRBV7-2 and TRBJ1-2; D is uncertain. The receptor's source is a human donor in good health. Here the CDR3 reads CASSLGVSGYTF. CDR3 in DNA: TGTGCCAGCAGCTTAGGAGTGAGTGGCTACACCTTC. The full variable domain, with the rest looked up from reference TRBV7-2 and TRBJ1-2, is GAGVSQSPSNKVTEKGKDVELRCDPISGHTALYWYRQSLGQGLEFLIYFQGNSAPDKSGLPSDRFSAERTGGSVSTLTIQRTQQEDSAVYLCASSLGVSGYTFGSGTRLTVV.